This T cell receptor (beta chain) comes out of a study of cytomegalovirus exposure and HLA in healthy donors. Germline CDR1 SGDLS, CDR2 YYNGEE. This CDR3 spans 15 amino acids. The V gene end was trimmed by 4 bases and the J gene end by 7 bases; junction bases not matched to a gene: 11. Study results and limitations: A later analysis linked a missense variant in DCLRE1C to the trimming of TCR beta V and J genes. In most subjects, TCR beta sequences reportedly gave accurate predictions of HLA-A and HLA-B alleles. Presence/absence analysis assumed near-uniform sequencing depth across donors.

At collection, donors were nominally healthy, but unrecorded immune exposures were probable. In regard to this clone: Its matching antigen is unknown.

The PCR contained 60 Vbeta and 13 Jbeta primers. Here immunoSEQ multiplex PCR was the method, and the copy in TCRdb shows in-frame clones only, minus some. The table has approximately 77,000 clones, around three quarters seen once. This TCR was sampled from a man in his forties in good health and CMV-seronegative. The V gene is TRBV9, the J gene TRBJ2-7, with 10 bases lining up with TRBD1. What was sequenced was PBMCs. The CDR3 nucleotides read TGTGCCAGCAGCCCGAGACCGGGACAGGGGCTGGAGCAGTACTTC. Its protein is CASSPRPGQGLEQYF.